This T cell receptor beta chain originates from a study of blood T cell repertoires in COVID-19. The overall study: Some COVID-19 samples were acute and others convalescent; all came from the United States, Italy and Spain. PBMCs, B-cell-depleted T cells, or T cells provided the cDNA or gDNA that made up the material.

CDR3 length: 13 amino acids. Germline assignment: CDR1 SGHTA and CDR2 FQGNSA. V shed 0 bases and J shed 2 bases, with 3 bases lying between them. Authors' processing steps: Reference gene primers were amplified, and this amplification served to estimate nucleated cell counts. The data were produced by immunoSEQ multiplex PCR, yet TCRdb's version contains in-frame clones alone and is incomplete. Clone size and the V and J calls come from that table; the DNA yielded D and trimming. The data show roughly 200,000 clones, roughly 89% seen once. The TCR sequence derives from a man aged 55 to 70 who had recovered from COVID-19. This chain links TRBV7-2 with TRBJ2-3; D is uncertain. Sequencing was carried out using peripheral blood. As DNA, the CDR3 is TGTGCCAGCAGCTTAGCCTACACAGATACGCAGTATTTT. Translation gives CASSLAYTDTQYF.